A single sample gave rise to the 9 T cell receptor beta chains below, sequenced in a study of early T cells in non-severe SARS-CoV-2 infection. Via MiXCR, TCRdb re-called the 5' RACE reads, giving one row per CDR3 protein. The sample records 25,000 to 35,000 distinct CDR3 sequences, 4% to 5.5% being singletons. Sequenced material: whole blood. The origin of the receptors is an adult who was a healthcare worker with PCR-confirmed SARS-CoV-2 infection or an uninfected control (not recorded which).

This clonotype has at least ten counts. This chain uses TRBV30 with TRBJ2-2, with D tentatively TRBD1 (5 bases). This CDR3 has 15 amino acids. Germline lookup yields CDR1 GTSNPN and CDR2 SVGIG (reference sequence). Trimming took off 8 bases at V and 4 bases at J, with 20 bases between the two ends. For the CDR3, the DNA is TGTGCCCGGACCCGAGAAGCAGGGATCACCGGGGAGCTGTTTTTT. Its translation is CARTREAGITGELFF.

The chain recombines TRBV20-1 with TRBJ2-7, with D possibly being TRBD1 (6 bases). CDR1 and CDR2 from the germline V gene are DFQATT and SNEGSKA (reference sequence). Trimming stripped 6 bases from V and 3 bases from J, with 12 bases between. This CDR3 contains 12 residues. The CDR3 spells CSAKDRYYEQYF. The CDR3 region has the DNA TGCAGTGCAAAGGACAGATACTACGAGCAGTACTTC.

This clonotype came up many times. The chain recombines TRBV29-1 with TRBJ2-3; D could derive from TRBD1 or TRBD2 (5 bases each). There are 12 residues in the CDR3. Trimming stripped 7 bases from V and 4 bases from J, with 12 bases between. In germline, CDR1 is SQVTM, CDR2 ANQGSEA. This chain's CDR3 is CSAGDGADTQYF. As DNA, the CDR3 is TGCAGCGCCGGGGACGGAGCAGATACGCAGTATTTT.

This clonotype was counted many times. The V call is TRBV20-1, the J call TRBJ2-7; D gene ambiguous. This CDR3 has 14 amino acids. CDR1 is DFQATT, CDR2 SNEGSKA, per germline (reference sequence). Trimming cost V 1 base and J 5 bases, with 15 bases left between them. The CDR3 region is CSARGAISYDEQYF. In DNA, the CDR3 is TGCAGTGCTAGAGGGGCAATTTCTTATGACGAGCAGTACTTC.

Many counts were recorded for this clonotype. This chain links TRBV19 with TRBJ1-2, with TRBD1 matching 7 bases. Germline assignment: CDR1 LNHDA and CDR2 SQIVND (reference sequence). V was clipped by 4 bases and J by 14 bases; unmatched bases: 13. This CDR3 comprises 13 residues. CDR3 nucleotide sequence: TGTGCCAGTAGTACCCACACCCGGACAGGAGAGACCTTC. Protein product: CASSTHTRTGETF.

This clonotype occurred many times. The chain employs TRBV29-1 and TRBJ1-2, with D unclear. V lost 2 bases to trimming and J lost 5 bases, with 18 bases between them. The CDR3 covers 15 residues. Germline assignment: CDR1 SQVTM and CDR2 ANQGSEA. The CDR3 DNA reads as TGCAGCGTTGAAATAGGACTGAGGATGGGGTATGGCTACACCTTC. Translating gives CSVEIGLRMGYGYTF.

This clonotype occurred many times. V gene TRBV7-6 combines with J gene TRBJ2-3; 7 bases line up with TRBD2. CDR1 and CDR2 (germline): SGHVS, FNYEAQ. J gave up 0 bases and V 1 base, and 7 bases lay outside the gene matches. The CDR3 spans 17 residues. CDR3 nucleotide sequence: TGTGCCAGCAGCTTAGTACCTAGCGGAGGTAGCACAGATACGCAGTATTTT. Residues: CASSLVPSGGSTDTQYF.

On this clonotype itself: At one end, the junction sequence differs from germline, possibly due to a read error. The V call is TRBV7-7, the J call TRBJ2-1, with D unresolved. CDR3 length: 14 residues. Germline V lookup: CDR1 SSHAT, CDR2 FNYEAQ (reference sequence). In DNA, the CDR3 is TGTGCTAGCAGCCCGGTGGGTACCATCAATGAGCAGTTCTTC. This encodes CASSPVGTINEQFF.

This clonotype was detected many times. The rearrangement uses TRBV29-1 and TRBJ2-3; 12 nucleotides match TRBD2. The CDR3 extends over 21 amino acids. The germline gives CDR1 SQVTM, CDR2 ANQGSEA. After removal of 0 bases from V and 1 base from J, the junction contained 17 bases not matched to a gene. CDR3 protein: CSVEEFPSGREHGGGTDTQYF. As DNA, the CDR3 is TGCAGCGTTGAAGAGTTTCCTAGCGGGAGGGAACACGGTGGGGGCACAGATACGCAGTATTTT.